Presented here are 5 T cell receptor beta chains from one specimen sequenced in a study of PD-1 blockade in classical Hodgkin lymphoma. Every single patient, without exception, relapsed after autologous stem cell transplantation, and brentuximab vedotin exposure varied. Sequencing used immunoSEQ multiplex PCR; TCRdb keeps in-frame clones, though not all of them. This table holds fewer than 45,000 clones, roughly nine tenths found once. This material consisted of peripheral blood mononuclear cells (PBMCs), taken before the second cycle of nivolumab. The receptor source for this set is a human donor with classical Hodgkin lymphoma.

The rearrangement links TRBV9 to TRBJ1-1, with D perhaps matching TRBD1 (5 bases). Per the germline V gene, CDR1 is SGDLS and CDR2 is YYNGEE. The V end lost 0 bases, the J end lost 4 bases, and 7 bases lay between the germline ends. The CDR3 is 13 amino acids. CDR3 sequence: CASSVGQPTEAFF. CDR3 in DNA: TGTGCCAGCAGCGTAGGACAGCCCACTGAAGCTTTCTTT.

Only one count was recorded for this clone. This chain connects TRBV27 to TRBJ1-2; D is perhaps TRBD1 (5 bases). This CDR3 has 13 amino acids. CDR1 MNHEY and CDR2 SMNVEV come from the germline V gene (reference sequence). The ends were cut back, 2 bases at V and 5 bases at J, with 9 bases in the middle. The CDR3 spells CASSLRGAYGYTF. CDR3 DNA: TGTGCCAGCAGTTTACGGGGCGCGTATGGCTACACCTTC.

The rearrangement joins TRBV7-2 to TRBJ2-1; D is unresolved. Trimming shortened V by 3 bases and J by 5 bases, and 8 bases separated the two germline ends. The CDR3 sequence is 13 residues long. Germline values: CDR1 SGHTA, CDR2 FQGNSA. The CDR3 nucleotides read TGTGCCAGCAGCTTTTCAAGGAACAATGAGCAGTTCTTC. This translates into CASSFSRNNEQFF.

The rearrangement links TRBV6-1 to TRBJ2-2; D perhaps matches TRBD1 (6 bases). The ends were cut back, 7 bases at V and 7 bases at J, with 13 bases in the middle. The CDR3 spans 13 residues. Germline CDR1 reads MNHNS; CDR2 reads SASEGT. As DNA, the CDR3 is TGTGCCAGCATCAGGACAGAGGGCGGGGAGCTGTTTTTT. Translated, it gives CASIRTEGGELFF.

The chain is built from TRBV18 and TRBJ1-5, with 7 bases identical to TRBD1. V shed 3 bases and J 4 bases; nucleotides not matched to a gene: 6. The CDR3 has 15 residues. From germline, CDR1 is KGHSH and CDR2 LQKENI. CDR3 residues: CASSPGQERNQPQHF. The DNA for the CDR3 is TGTGCCAGCTCACCCGGACAGGAGCGAAATCAGCCCCAGCATTTT.